This T cell receptor (beta chain) stems from a study of lymphopenia after photon versus proton radiotherapy. This CDR3 comprises 17 residues. The V gene lost 0 bases and the J gene lost 0 bases, with 15 bases spanning the gap. Germline-derived CDR1 and CDR2 are SGHNT and YYREEE (reference sequence). A word on this clone: The antigen is unknown.

The assay was immunoSEQ multiplex PCR, and TCRdb's table has in-frame clones only and misses some. The sample holds about 17,000 clones, around 90% seen once. Study-level points and caveats: Under photons, naive T cells and diversity fell while effector/memory populations rose.

The gene calls are TRBV5-4 and TRBJ1-1, with D unresolved. The TCR was taken from a middle-aged woman with cholangiocarcinoma. The source was peripheral blood, collected from a patient treated with photon-based radiotherapy. The CDR3 sequence: CASSLGTRAPLNTEAFF. DNA of the CDR3: TGTGCCAGCAGCTTGGGGACTAGGGCTCCTTTGAACACTGAAGCTTTCTTT.